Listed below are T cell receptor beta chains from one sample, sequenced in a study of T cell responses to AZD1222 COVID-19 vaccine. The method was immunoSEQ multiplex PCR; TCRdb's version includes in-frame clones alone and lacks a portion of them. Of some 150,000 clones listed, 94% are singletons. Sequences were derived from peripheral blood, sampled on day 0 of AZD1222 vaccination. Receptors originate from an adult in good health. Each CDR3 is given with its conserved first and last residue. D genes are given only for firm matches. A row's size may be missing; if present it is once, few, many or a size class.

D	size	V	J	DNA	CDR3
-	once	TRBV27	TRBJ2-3	TGTGCCAGCAGTTTGCGCCCCTACGTCCCAGATACGCAGTATTTT	CASSLRPYVPDTQYF
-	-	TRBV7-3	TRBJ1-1	TGTGCCAGCAGCTCCGCCGGACTCACGAACACTGAAGCTTTCTTT	CASSSAGLTNTEAFF
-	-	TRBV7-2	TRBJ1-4	TGTGCCAGCAGCTTATCGCAGGGAGGGGAAAAACTGTTTTTT	CASSLSQGGEKLFF
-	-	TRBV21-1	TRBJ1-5	TGTGCCAGTCTGAATCCTCAGAGCAATCAGCCCCAGCATTTT	CASLNPQSNQPQHF
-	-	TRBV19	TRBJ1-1	TGTGCCAGTAGCTGGGATGGAGCCACTGAAGCTTTCTTT	CASSWDGATEAFF
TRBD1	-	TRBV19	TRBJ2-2	TGTGCCAGTAGTATTCGGGACAGGGGAGGAACCGGGGAGCTGTTTTTT	CASSIRDRGGTGELFF
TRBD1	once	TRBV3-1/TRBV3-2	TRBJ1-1	TGTGCCAGCAGCCCAGGGACAGGCGGTATGGCTTTCTTT	CASSPGTGGMAFF
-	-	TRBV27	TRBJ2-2	TGTGCCAGCAGTTTATCAGCAGGGAACACCGGGGAGCTGTTTTTT	CASSLSAGNTGELFF
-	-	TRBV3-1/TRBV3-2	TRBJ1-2	TGTGCCAGCAGCCAAGGTCAGACTAACTATGGCTACACCTTC	CASSQGQTNYGYTF
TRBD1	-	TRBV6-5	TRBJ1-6	TGTGCCAGCAGTTGGGACAGCAACTATAATTCACCCCTCCACTTT	CASSWDSNYNSPLHF
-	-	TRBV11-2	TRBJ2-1	TGTGCCAGCAGCCGGGACCGGAGTATTGAGCAGTTCTTC	CASSRDRSIEQFF
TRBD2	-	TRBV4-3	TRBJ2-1	TGCGCCAGCAGCCAAGCCACGACTAGCGCATCATTCAGCGAGCAGTTCTTC	CASSQATTSASFSEQFF
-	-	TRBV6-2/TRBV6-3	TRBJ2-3	TGTGCCAGCAGTCAGTACACTAGCACAGATACGCAGTATTTT	CASSQYTSTDTQYF
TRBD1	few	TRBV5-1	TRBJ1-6	TGCGCCAGCAGACTAGGGACAGGGGGGTATTCACCCCTCCACTTT	CASRLGTGGYSPLHF
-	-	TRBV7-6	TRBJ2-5	TGTGCCAGCAAAATGACAGAACTCGTACAAGAGACCCAGTACTTC	CASKMTELVQETQYF
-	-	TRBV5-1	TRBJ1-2	TGCGCCAGCAGCTTGGGAGAGGGCACGGATGGCTACACCTTC	CASSLGEGTDGYTF
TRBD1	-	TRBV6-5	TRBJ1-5	TGTGCCAGCAGGGGGGACAGACATAGCAATCAGCCCCAGCATTTT	CASRGDRHSNQPQHF
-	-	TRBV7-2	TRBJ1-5	TGTGCCAGCAGCTTAAACCCAGGGGCTGGACAGCCCCAGCATTTT	CASSLNPGAGQPQHF
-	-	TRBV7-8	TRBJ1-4	TGTGCCAGCAGCTTCTCGGTGGCTACTGATGAAAAACTGTTTTTT	CASSFSVATDEKLFF
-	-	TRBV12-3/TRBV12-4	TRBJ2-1	TGTGCCAGCAGTAAGGACCTACGCGGTGAGCAGTTCTTC	CASSKDLRGEQFF
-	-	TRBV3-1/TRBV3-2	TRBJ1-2	TGTGCCAGCAGCCCATTATTCACAGGGAATGGTGGCTACACCTTC	CASSPLFTGNGGYTF
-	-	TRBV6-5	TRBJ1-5	TGTGCCAGCAGCGCGGACAGAAATCAGCCCCAGCATTTT	CASSADRNQPQHF
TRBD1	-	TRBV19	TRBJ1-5	TGTGCCAGTAGTTTCCGGGACAGGGATCCTCAGCCCCAGCATTTT	CASSFRDRDPQPQHF
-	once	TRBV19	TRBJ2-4	TGTGCCAGTAGTATTGTGGGCCGGGTAAACATTCAGTACTTC	CASSIVGRVNIQYF
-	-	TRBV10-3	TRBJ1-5	TGTGCCATCGGTGATGGGGATCAGCCCCAGCATTTT	CAIGDGDQPQHF
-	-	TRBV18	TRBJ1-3	TGTGCCAGCTTCTTGTGGGACCCCCCTGGAAACACCATATATTTT	CASFLWDPPGNTIYF
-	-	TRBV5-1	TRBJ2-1	TGCGCCAGCAGCTTGGGAGGAGTGACTATCTCCTACAATGAGCAGTTCTTC	CASSLGGVTISYNEQFF
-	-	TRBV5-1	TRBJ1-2	TGCGCCAGCAGCCCACAGGGTACGGATGGCTACACCTTC	CASSPQGTDGYTF
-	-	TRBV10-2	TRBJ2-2	TGCGCCAGCAGTGCAGGGGCTTTAGGGGAGCTGTTTTTT	CASSAGALGELFF
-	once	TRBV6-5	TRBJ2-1	TGTGCCAGCCATAATTCGGGTGAGCAGTTCTTC	CASHNSGEQFF
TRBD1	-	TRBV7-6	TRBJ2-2	TGTGCCAGCAGTCAAACAGGGGCGAACACCGGGGAGCTGTTTTTT	CASSQTGANTGELFF
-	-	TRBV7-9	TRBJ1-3	TGTGCCAGCAGCTTATTACGAGCTGGAAACACCATATATTTT	CASSLLRAGNTIYF